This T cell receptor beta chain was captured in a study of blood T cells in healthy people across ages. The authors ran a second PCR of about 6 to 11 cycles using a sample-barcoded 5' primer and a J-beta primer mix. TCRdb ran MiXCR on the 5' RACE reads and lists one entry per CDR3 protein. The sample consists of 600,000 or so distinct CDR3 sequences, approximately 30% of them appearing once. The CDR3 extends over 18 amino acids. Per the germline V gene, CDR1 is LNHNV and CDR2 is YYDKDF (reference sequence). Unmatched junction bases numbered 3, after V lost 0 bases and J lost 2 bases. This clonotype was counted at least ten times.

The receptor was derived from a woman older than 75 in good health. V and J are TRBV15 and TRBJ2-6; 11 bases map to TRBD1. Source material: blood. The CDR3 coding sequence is TGTGCCACCAGCAGAGAGGACAGGGGGCGTCCTGGGGCCAACGTCCTGACTTTC. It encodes CATSREDRGRPGANVLTF. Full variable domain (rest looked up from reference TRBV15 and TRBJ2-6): DAMVIQNPRYQVTQFGKPVTLSCSQTLNHNVMYWYQQKSSQAPKLLFHYYDKDFNNEADTPDNFQSRRPNTSFCFLDIRSPGLGDTAMYLCATSREDRGRPGANVLTFGAGSRLTVL.